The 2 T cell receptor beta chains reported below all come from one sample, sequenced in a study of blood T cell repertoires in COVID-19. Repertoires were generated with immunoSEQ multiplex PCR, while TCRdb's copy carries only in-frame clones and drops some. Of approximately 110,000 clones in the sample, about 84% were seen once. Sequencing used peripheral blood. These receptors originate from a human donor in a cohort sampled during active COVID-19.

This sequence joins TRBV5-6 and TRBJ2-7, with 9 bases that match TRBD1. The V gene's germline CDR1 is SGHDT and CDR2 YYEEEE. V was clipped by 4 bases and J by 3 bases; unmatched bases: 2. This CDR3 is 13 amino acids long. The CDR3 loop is CASSPTGGYEQYF. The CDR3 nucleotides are TGTGCCAGCAGCCCGACAGGGGGCTACGAGCAGTACTTC.

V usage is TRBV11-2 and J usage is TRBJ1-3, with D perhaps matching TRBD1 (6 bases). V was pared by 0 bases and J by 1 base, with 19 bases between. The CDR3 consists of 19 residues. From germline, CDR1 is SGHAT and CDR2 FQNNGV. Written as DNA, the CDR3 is TGTGCCAGCAGCTTAGATCGGGCCACAGGGCAATGGTCTGGAAACACCATATATTTT. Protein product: CASSLDRATGQWSGNTIYF. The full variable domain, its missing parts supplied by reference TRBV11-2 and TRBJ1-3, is EAGVAQSPRYKIIEKRQSVAFWCNPISGHATLYWYQQILGQGPKLLIQFQNNGVVDDSQLPKDRFSAERLKGVDSTLKIQPAKLEDSAVYLCASSLDRATGQWSGNTIYFGEGSWLTVV.